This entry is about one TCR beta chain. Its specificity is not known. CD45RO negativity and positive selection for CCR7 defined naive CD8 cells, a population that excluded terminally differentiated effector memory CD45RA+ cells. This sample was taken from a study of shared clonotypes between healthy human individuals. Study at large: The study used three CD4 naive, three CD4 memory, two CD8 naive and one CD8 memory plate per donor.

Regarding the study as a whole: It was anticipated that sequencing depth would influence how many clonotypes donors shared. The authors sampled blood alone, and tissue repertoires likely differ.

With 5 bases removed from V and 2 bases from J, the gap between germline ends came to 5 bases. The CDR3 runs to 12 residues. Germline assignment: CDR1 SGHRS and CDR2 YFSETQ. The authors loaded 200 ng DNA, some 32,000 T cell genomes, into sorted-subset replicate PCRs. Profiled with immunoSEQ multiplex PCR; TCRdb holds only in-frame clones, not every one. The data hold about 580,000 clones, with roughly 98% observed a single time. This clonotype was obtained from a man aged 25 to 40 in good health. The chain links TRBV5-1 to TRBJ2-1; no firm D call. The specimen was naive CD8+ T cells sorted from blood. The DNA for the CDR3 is TGCGCCAGCAGTTCGCCCTACAATGAGCAGTTCTTC. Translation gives CASSSPYNEQFF.